Presented here are 24 T cell receptor beta chains from one specimen sequenced in a study of cytomegalovirus exposure and HLA in healthy donors. This PCR relied on a set of 60 Vbeta primers and 13 Jbeta primers. The method was immunoSEQ multiplex PCR; TCRdb's version includes in-frame clones alone and lacks a portion of them. Seen here are some 110,000 clones, 13% to 15% observed once, and the top ten hold around 0.9%. Sequenced input: PBMCs. All receptors come from a female donor in good health and CMV-seronegative.

This chain uses TRBV4-3 with TRBJ2-3; D remains unclear. This CDR3 has 13 residues. The V gene lost 4 bases and the J gene lost 8 bases, with 13 bases spanning the gap. Per germline, CDR1 LGHNA and CDR2 YSLEER. Written as DNA, the CDR3 is TGCGCCAGCAGCCCGGTCGGTTCCCCTACGCAGTATTTT. It yields the protein CASSPVGSPTQYF.

The rearrangement links TRBV7-9 to TRBJ2-3; 14 bases align to TRBD2. The CDR3 consists of 16 residues. From germline, CDR1 is SEHNR and CDR2 FQNEAQ (reference sequence). Trimming took 3 bases from V and 7 from J; bases not matched to a gene: 6. The CDR3 DNA sequence: TGTGCCAGCAGCTTGAGGACTAGCGGGAGGTACCATACGCAGTATTTT. It yields the protein CASSLRTSGRYHTQYF.

This clone was seen a few times. V is TRBV10-3 and J is TRBJ2-5, with D tentatively TRBD2 (6 bases). CDR3 length: 17 residues. The V end lost 10 bases, the J end lost 4 bases, and 28 bases lay between the germline ends. Germline V gene sequence: CDR1 ENHRY, CDR2 SYGVKD. The CDR3 DNA is TGTGCCACCCAGAAAGCCCCTCGACTAGGTCGTTCAGAGACCCAGTACTTC. This sequence encodes CATQKAPRLGRSETQYF.

In this sample, this clone turned up a few times. The rearrangement joins TRBV5-1 to TRBJ1-5, with 11 bases fitting TRBD1. Losses at the gene ends were 4 bases for V and 2 bases for J; bases not matched to a gene: 8. Germline CDR1 reads SGHRS; CDR2 reads YFSETQ. CDR3 size: 17 residues. This CDR3 is CASSPGTGGKGNQPQHF. CDR3 DNA: TGCGCCAGCAGCCCCGGGACAGGGGGAAAGGGCAATCAGCCCCAGCATTTT.

The gene calls are TRBV2 and TRBJ2-7; D not certain. Germline V gives CDR1 SNHLY, CDR2 FYNNEI. The CDR3 covers 10 residues. Trimming shortened V by 9 bases and J by 6 bases, and 9 bases separated the two germline ends. For the CDR3, the DNA is TGTGCCAGAAGTCTGGCCGAGCAGTACTTC. The encoded protein is CARSLAEQYF. The variable domain in full, completed from reference TRBV2 and TRBJ2-7, reads EPEVTQTPSHQVTQMGQEVILRCVPISNHLYFYWYRQILGQKVEFLVSFYNNEISEKSEIFDDQFSVERPDGSNFTLKIRSTKLEDSAMYFCARSLAEQYFGPGTRLTVT.

This clone was recorded a few times. The chain employs TRBV29-1 and TRBJ2-5; unclear D gene. This CDR3 region has 10 residues. Germline CDR1 and CDR2: SQVTM and ANQGSEA. With 5 bases removed from V and 5 bases from J, the gap between germline ends came to 6 bases. The CDR3 DNA sequence: TGCAGCGTTTATCGGGAGACCCAGTACTTC. Protein product: CSVYRETQYF.

The chain has TRBV11-2 and TRBJ2-1; 9 bases match TRBD2. This CDR3 contains 15 residues. V shed 0 bases and J 4 bases; nucleotides not matched to a gene: 1. Germline V CDR1 and CDR2: SGHAT, FQNNGV. In DNA form, the CDR3 reads TGTGCCAGCAGCTTAGAAACTAGCGGGTACAATGAGCAGTTCTTC. Amino acids: CASSLETSGYNEQFF. Full variable domain (outside the CDR3, taken from reference TRBV11-2 and TRBJ2-1): EAGVAQSPRYKIIEKRQSVAFWCNPISGHATLYWYQQILGQGPKLLIQFQNNGVVDDSQLPKDRFSAERLKGVDSTLKIQPAKLEDSAVYLCASSLETSGYNEQFFGPGTRLTVL.

The chain is built from TRBV6-6 and TRBJ2-3, with 9 positions matching TRBD2. CDR3 size: 16 residues. Per the germline V gene, CDR1 is MNHNY and CDR2 is SVGAGI (reference sequence). V gave up 2 bases and J gave up 2 bases; unmatched junction bases: 5. The CDR3 bases are TGTGCCAGCAGTTACCAGCCTAGCGGGACCACAGATACGCAGTATTTT. Translated, it gives CASSYQPSGTTDTQYF.

This clone was seen a handful of times. The gene calls are TRBV27 and TRBJ1-5; TRBD1 matches at 9 bases. The CDR3 loop spans 18 amino acids. Unmatched junction bases numbered 15, after V lost 5 bases and J lost 4 bases. Germline CDR1 MNHEY, CDR2 SMNVEV (reference sequence). The CDR3 protein is CASSLRRDRVNSNQPQHF. CDR3 coding DNA: TGTGCCAGCAGTCTCCGTCGGGACAGGGTAAACAGTAATCAGCCCCAGCATTTT.

This clone was counted only a few times. The chain links TRBV19 to TRBJ1-3; no clear D gene. This CDR3 is built from 15 residues. Germline V CDR1 and CDR2: LNHDA, SQIVND (reference sequence). The germline V and J ends were trimmed by 3 bases and 3 bases, with 12 bases remaining between them. The CDR3, as DNA: TGTGCCAGTAGTATTATGGGCACCGGTGGAAACACCATATATTTT. It encodes CASSIMGTGGNTIYF.

This clone has only a few counts. The chain couples TRBV13 to TRBJ2-2, with 9 positions matching TRBD1. Trimming cost V 7 bases and J 1 base; bases outside gene matches: 1. CDR1 is PRHDT, CDR2 FYEKMQ, per germline (reference sequence). This CDR3 has 14 amino acids. The CDR3 region is CASKGQGNTGELFF. The DNA of the CDR3 is TGTGCCAGCAAGGGACAGGGGAACACCGGGGAGCTGTTTTTT.

V gene TRBV19 combines with J gene TRBJ2-1, with a weak D call TRBD2 (6 bases). This CDR3 region has 14 residues. The V gene lost 3 bases and the J gene lost 7 bases, with 13 bases spanning the gap. Germline V gene lookup returns CDR1 LNHDA and CDR2 SQIVND (reference sequence). DNA for the CDR3: TGTGCCAGTAGTATGGGATCAGGGAGGAATGAGCAGTTCTTC. Its protein is CASSMGSGRNEQFF.

The sample holds a few counts of this clone. The chain employs TRBV6-5 and TRBJ2-1; the match to TRBD2 covers 8 bases. The CDR3 is 16 residues long. Looked up from germline, CDR1 is MNHEY and CDR2 is SVGAGI. J was trimmed by 6 bases and V by 0 bases; bases with no gene match: 7. The CDR3 DNA is TGTGCCAGCAGTTACTCTAGTTCGGGACTAGGCAATGAGCAGTTCTTC. Residues: CASSYSSSGLGNEQFF.

As concerns this clone: Other DNA sequences of this sample code for an identical CDR3. The V gene is TRBV6-5, the J gene TRBJ2-7, with 9 bases identical to TRBD1. The CDR3 sequence is 14 residues long. CDR1 MNHEY and CDR2 SVGAGI come from the germline V gene. V was clipped by 5 bases and J by 4 bases; unmatched bases: 6. The CDR3 DNA follows: TGTGCCAGCAGTACCGGGACAGGGATTTACGAGCAGTACTTC. Its protein product is CASSTGTGIYEQYF.

This sequence joins TRBV7-2 and TRBJ2-5, with 8 bases matching TRBD2. CDR1 SGHTA and CDR2 FQGNSA come from the germline V gene. The CDR3 spans 15 residues. V lost 2 bases to trimming and J lost 4 bases; unmatched junction nucleotides: 6. The CDR3 DNA reads as TGTGCCAGCAGCTTAATCGGGACTAGTAGAGAGACCCAGTACTTC. As protein: CASSLIGTSRETQYF.

This sequence joins TRBV25-1 and TRBJ2-7, with 9 bases identical to TRBD1. The V gene end was trimmed by 1 base and the J gene end by 3 bases; junction bases not matched to a gene: 10. The germline CDR1 and CDR2 sequences are MGHDK and SYGVNS. The CDR3 runs to 17 residues. The CDR3 spells CASSESEQGAHLYEQYF. The CDR3 nucleotides read TGTGCCAGCAGTGAATCCGAACAGGGGGCGCATCTCTACGAGCAGTACTTC.

The chain carries TRBV13 and TRBJ2-7; 8 bases are shared with TRBD1. From germline, CDR1 is PRHDT and CDR2 FYEKMQ (reference sequence). The CDR3 has 15 amino acids. V gave up 4 bases and J gave up 3 bases; unmatched junction bases: 8. The CDR3: CASSSYGTGFYEQYF. The CDR3 nucleotides are TGTGCCAGCAGCTCCTACGGGACAGGCTTCTACGAGCAGTACTTC.

This clone was counted a few times. The chain links TRBV6-5 to TRBJ1-1; 8 bases align to TRBD1. The CDR3 is made up of 14 amino acids. In germline, CDR1 is MNHEY, CDR2 SVGAGI. J lost 4 bases, V lost 1 base, and 2 bases had no gene match. Written as DNA, the CDR3 is TGTGCCAGCAGTTACTTACAGGGGGGCACTGAAGCTTTCTTT. Translation: CASSYLQGGTEAFF.

The chain carries TRBV7-3 and TRBJ2-3; D possibly corresponds to TRBD2 (5 bases). CDR1 and CDR2 from the germline V gene are SGHTA and FQGTGA. CDR3 length: 15 amino acids. The V end lost 0 bases, the J end lost 4 bases, and 11 bases lay between the germline ends. Here the CDR3 reads CASSLTRENPDTQYF. The CDR3 nucleotides are TGTGCCAGCAGCTTAACGAGGGAGAATCCAGATACGCAGTATTTT.

This clone was detected a few times. The V gene is TRBV4-3, the J gene TRBJ1-2; 7 bases agree with TRBD1. Losses at the gene ends were 4 bases for V and 3 bases for J; bases not matched to a gene: 5. The germline V gene has CDR1 LGHNA and CDR2 YSLEER. The CDR3 contains 14 residues. CDR3 nucleotides: TGCGCCAGCAGCCCCGCCCAGGGGGACTATGGCTACACCTTC. Its translation is CASSPAQGDYGYTF.

This clone was detected only a few times. The chain has TRBV9 and TRBJ2-5, with 7 positions matching TRBD2. This CDR3 has 14 amino acids. V gave up 3 bases and J gave up 4 bases; unmatched junction bases: 6. Germline lookup yields CDR1 SGDLS and CDR2 YYNGEE. The CDR3 region has the DNA TGTGCCAGCAGCGCCCAGGGAGGGTTAGAGACCCAGTACTTC. This sequence encodes CASSAQGGLETQYF.

This clone was picked up a small number of times. The V call is TRBV30, the J call TRBJ1-2, with D possibly being TRBD1 (6 bases). The germline V and J ends were trimmed by 0 bases and 4 bases, with 12 bases remaining between them. Germline assignment: CDR1 GTSNPN and CDR2 SVGIG (reference sequence). CDR3 length: 14 residues. CDR3 sequence: CAWSVPGGAYGYTF. In DNA, the CDR3 is TGTGCCTGGAGTGTACCGGGGGGCGCCTATGGCTACACCTTC.

The genes are TRBV6-5 and TRBJ2-6, with 10 bases lining up with TRBD1. The V segment lost 6 bases and the J segment 4 bases; nucleotides outside the gene matches: 3. Germline-derived CDR1 and CDR2 are MNHEY and SVGAGI. The CDR3 contains 15 residues. CDR3 DNA sequence: TGTGCCAGCAGGGGGACAGGGGCCGGGGCCAACGTCCTGACTTTC. This gives the protein CASRGTGAGANVLTF.

The chain joins TRBV27 to TRBJ2-3; 11 nucleotides match TRBD1. Germline CDR1 MNHEY, CDR2 SMNVEV (reference sequence). The junction had 2 bases not matched to a gene; V was cut back by 0 bases and J by 6 bases. The CDR3 is made up of 15 amino acids. CDR3 loop: CASSLSGTGGDTQYF. CDR3 in DNA: TGTGCCAGCAGTTTATCTGGGACAGGGGGTGATACGCAGTATTTT.